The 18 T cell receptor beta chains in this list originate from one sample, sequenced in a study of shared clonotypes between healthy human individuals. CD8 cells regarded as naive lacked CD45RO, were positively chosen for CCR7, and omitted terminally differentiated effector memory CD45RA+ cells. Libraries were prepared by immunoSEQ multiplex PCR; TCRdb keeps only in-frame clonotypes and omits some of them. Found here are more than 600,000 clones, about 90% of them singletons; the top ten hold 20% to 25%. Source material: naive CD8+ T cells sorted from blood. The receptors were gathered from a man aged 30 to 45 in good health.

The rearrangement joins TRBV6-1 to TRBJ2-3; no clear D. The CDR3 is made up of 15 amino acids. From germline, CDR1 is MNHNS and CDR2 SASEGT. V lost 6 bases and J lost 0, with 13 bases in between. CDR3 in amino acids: CASSDRAFSTDTQYF. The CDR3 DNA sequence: TGTGCCAGCAGCGACCGGGCCTTTAGCACAGATACGCAGTATTTT.

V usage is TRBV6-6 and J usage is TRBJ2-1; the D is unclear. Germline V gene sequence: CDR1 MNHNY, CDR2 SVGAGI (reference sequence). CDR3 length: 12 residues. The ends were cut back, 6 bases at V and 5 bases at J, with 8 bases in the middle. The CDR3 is CASRAFDNEQFF. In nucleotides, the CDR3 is TGTGCCAGCAGGGCGTTTGACAATGAGCAGTTCTTC.

This chain's CDR3 is CASSLSSGNSYNEQFF. In nucleotides, the CDR3 is TGTGCCAGCAGCTTATCTAGCGGGAACTCCTACAATGAGCAGTTCTTC. The V and J genes are TRBV7-2 and TRBJ2-1; TRBD2 agrees at 9 bases. With 2 bases clipped from V and 0 bases from J, the junction kept 2 bases outside the gene matches. The CDR3 extends over 16 amino acids. Germline values: CDR1 SGHTA, CDR2 FQGNSA.

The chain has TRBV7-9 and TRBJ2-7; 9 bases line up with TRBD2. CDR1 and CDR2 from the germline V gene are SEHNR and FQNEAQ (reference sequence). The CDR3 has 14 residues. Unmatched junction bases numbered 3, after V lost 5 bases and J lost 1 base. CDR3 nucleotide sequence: TGTGCCAGCAGCAGAGCGGGAGGTTCCTACGAGCAGTACTTC. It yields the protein CASSRAGGSYEQYF.

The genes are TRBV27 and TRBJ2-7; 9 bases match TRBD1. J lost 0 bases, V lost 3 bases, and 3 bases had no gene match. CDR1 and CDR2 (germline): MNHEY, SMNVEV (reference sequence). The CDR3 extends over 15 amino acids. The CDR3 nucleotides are TGTGCCAGCAGTTTGGGACAGGGCAACTCCTACGAGCAGTACTTC. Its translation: CASSLGQGNSYEQYF.

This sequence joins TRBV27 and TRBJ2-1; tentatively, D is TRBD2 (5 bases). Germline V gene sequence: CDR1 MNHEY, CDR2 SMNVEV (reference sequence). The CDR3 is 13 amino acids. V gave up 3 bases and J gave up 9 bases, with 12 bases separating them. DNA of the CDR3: TGTGCCAGCAGTTTCGGACTGAGGACTGAGCAGTTCTTC. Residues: CASSFGLRTEQFF.

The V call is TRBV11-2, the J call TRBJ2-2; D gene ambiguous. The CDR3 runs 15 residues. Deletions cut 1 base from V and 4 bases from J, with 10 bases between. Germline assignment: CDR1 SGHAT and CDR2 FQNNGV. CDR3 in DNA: TGTGCCAGCAGCTTAGTCGGGCCAGGCACCGGGGAGCTGTTTTTT. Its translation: CASSLVGPGTGELFF.

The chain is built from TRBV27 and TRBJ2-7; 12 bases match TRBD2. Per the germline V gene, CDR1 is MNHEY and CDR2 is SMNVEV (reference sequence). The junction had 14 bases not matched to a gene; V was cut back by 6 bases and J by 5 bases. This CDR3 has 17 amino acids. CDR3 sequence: CASSRNPTSGSNNEQYF. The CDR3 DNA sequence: TGTGCCAGCAGCCGAAACCCGACTAGCGGGAGTAATAACGAGCAGTACTTC.

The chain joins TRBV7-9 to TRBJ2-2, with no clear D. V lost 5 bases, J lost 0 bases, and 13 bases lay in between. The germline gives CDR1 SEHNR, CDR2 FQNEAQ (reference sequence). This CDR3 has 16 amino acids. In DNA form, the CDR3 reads TGTGCCAGCAGCCCCTTCTCCGATTCGAACACCGGGGAGCTGTTTTTT. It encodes CASSPFSDSNTGELFF.

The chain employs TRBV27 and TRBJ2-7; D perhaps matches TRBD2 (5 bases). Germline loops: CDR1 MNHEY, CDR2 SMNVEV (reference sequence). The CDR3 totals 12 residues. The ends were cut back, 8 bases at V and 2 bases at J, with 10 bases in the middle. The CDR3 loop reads CASGRGTYEQYF. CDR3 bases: TGTGCCAGCGGGAGAGGGACCTACGAGCAGTACTTC.

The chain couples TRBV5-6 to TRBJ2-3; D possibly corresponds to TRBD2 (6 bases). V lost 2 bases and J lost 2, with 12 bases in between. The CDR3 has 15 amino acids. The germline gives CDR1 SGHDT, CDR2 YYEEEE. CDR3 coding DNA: TGTGCCAGCAGCTTAGTTGCGGGACCCACAGATACGCAGTATTTT. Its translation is CASSLVAGPTDTQYF.

CDR3 amino acids: CSVEDSGSYGYTF. CDR3 nucleotide sequence: TGCAGCGTTGAAGATTCCGGAAGCTATGGCTACACCTTC. The chain couples TRBV29-1 to TRBJ1-2; D remains ambiguous. Germline V lookup: CDR1 SQVTM, CDR2 ANQGSEA. Trimming left V 0 bases short and J 4 bases short, with 9 bases between. The CDR3 is 13 residues long. Filled out from reference TRBV29-1 and TRBJ1-2, the complete variable domain reads SAVISQKPSRDICQRGTSLTIQCQVDSQVTMMFWYRQQPGQSLTLIATANQGSEATYESGFVIDKFPISRPNLTFSTLTVSNMSPEDSSIYLCSVEDSGSYGYTFGSGTRLTVV.

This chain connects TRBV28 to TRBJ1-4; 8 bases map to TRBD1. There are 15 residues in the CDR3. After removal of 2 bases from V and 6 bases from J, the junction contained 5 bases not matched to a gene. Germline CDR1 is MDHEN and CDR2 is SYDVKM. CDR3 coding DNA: TGTGCCAGCAGTTTAAGGACAGGGTTGGATGAAAAACTGTTTTTT. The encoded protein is CASSLRTGLDEKLFF.

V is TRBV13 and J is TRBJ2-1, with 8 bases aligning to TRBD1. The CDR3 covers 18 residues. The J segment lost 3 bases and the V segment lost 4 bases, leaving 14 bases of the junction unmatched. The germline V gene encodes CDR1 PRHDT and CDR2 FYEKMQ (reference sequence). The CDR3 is CASSSRGTGLTGYNEQFF. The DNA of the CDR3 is TGTGCCAGCAGCTCGAGGGGGACAGGCTTGACGGGCTACAATGAGCAGTTCTTC.

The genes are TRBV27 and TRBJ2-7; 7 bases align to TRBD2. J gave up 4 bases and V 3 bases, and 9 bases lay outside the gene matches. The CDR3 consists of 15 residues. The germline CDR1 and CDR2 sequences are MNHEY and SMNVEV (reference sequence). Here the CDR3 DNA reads TGTGCCAGCAGTTTTTGGGGGGGAGGAGTATACGAGCAGTACTTC. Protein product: CASSFWGGGVYEQYF.

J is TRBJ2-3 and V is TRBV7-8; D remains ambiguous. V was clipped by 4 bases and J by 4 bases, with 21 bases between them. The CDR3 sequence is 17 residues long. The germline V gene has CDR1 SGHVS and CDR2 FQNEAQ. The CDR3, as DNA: TGTGCCAGCAGCTCACCGGGTGTTAAGGTTTGGGCAGATACGCAGTATTTT. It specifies CASSSPGVKVWADTQYF. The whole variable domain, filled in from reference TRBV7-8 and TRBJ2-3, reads GAGVSQSPRYKVAKRGQDVALRCDPISGHVSLFWYQQALGQGPEFLTYFQNEAQLDKSGLPSDRFFAERPEGSVSTLKIQRTQQEDSAVYLCASSSPGVKVWADTQYFGPGTRLTVL.

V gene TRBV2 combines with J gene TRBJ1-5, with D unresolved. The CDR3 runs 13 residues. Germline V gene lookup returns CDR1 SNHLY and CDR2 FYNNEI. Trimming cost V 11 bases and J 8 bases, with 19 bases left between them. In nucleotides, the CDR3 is TGTGCCTCAACGTCTGGAATAAGTAAGCCCCAGCATTTT. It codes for CASTSGISKPQHF.

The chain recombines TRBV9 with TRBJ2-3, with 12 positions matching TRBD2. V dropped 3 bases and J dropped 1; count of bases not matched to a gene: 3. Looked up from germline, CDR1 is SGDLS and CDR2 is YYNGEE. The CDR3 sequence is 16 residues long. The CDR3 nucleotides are TGTGCCAGCAGCGGGAGACTAGCGGGAGGCACAGATACGCAGTATTTT. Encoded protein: CASSGRLAGGTDTQYF.